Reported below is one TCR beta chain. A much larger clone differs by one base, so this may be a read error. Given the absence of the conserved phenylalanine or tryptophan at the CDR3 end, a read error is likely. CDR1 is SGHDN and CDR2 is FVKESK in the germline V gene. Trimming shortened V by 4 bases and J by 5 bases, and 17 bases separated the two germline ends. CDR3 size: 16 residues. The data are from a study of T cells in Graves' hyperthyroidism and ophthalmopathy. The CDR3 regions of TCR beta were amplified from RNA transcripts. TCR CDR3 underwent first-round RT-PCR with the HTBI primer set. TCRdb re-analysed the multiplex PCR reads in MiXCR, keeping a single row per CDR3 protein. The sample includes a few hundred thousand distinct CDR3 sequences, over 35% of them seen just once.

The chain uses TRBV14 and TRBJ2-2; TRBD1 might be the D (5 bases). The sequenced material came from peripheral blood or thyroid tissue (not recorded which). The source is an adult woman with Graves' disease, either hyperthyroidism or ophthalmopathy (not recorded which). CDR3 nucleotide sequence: TGTGCCAGCAGCCGCGACAGTAGGGGAAGGACCGGGGAGCTGTTTCTT. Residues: CASSRDSRGRTGELFL.